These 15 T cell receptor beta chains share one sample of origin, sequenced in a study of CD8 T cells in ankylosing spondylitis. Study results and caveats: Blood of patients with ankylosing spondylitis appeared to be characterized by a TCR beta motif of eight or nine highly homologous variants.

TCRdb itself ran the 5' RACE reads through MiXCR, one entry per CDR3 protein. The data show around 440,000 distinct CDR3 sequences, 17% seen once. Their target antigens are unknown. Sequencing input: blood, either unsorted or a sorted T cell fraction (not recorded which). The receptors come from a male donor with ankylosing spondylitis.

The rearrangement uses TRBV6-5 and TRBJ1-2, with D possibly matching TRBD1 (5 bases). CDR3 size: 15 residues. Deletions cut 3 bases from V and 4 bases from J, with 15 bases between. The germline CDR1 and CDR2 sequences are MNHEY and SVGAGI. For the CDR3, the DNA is TGTGCCAGCAGTTATTCGAGGGCAGGGCCCTATGGCTACACCTTC. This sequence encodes CASSYSRAGPYGYTF.

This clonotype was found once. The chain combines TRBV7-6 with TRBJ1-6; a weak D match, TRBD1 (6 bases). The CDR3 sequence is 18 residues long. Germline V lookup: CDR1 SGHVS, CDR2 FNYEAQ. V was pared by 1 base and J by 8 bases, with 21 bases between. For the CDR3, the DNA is TGTGCCAGCAGCTTAGGTTCCCCCAGTTCACAGGGATATTCACCCCTCCACTTT. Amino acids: CASSLGSPSSQGYSPLHF.

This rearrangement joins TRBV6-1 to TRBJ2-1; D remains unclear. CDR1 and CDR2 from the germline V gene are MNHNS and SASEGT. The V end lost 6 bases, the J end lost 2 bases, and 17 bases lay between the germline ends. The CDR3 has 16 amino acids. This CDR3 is CASSPDLGRPYNEQFF. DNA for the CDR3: TGTGCCAGCAGCCCCGACCTGGGCCGGCCCTACAATGAGCAGTTCTTC.

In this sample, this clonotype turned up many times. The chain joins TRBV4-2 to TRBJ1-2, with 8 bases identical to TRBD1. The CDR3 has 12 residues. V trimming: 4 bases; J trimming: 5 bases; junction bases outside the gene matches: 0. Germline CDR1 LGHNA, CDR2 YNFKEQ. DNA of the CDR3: TGTGCCAGCAGCCGGACAGGGTATGGCTACACCTTC. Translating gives CASSRTGYGYTF.

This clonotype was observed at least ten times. CDR3 residues: CASSEDRIVNQPQHF. The CDR3 nucleotides read TGTGCCAGCAGCGAGGACAGGATTGTCAATCAGCCCCAGCATTTT. The chain combines TRBV2 with TRBJ1-5; TRBD1 matches at 7 bases. Per germline, CDR1 SNHLY and CDR2 FYNNEI. With 6 bases clipped from V and 3 bases from J, the junction kept 8 bases outside the gene matches. This CDR3 is 15 amino acids long. Together with reference TRBV2 and TRBJ1-5, the CDR3 gives the full variable domain: EPEVTQTPSHQVTQMGQEVILRCVPISNHLYFYWYRQILGQKVEFLVSFYNNEISEKSEIFDDQFSVERPDGSNFTLKIRSTKLEDSAMYFCASSEDRIVNQPQHFGDGTRLSIL.

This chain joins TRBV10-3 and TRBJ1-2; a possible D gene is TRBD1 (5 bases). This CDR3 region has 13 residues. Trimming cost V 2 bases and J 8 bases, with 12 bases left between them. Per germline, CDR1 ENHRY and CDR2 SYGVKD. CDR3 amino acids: CAISERGMEGYTF. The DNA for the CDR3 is TGTGCCATCAGTGAGAGGGGAATGGAAGGCTACACCTTC.

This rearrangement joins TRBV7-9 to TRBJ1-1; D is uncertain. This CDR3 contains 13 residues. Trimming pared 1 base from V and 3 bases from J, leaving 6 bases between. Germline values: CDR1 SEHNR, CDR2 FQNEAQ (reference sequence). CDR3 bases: TGTGCCAGCAGCTTAGACATCGACACTGAAGCTTTCTTT. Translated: CASSLDIDTEAFF.

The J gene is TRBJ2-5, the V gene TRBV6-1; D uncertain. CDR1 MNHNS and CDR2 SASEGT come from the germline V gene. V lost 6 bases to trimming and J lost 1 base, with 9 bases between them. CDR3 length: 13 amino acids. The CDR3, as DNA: TGTGCCAGCAGAAAACAGAGCCAAGAGACCCAGTACTTC. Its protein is CASRKQSQETQYF.

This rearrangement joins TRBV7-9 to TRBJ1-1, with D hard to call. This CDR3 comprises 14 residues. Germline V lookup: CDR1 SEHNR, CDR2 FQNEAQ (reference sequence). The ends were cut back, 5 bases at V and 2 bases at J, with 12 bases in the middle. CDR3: CASSGSRLNTEAFF. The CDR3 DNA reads TGTGCCAGCAGCGGGAGTCGTTTAAACACTGAAGCTTTCTTT.

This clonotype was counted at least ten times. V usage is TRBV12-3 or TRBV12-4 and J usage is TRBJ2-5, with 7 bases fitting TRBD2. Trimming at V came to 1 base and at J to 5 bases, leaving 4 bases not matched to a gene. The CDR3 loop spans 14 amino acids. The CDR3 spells CASSLGGGSETQYF. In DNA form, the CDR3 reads TGTGCCAGCAGTTTAGGAGGCGGGAGCGAGACCCAGTACTTC.

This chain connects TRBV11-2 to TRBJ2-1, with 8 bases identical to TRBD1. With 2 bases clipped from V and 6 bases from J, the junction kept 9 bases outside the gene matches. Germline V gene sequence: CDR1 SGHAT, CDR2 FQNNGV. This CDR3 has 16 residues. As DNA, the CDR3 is TGTGCCAGCAGCTTAACGTCGGGACAGGCCTTCAATGAGCAGTTCTTC. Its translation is CASSLTSGQAFNEQFF.

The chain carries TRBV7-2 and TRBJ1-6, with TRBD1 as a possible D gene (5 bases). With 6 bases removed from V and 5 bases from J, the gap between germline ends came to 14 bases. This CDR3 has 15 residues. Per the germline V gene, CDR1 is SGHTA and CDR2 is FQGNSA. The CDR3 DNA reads TGTGCCAGCAGTTCTAGGAGGGGAAATAATTCACCCCTCCACTTT. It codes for CASSSRRGNNSPLHF.

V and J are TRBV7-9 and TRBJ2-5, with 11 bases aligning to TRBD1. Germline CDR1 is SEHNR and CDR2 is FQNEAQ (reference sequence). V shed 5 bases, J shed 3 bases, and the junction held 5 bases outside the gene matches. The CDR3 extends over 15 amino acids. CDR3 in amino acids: CASSTGQGAEETQYF. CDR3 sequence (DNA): TGTGCCAGCAGCACCGGACAGGGGGCCGAAGAGACCCAGTACTTC.

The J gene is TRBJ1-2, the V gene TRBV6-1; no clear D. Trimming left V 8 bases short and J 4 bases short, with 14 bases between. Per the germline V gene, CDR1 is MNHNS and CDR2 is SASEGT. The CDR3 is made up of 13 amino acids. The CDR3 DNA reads TGTGCCAGCTCCCCGACGGAGCTCTATGGCTACACCTTC. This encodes CASSPTELYGYTF.

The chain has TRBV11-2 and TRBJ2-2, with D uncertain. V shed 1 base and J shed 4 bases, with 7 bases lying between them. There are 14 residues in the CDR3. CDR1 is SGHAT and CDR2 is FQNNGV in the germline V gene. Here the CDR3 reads CASSLVQATGELFF. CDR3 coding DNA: TGTGCCAGCAGCTTAGTCCAGGCCACCGGGGAGCTGTTTTTT.